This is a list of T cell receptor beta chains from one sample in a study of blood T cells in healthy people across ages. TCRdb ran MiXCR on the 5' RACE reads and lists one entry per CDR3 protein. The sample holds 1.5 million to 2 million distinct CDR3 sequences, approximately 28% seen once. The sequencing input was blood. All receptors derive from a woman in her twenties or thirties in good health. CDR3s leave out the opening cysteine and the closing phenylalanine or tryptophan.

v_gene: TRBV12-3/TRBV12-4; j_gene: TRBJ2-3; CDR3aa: ASSLRDREVGTQY
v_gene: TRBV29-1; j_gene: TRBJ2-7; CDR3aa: SVEPGDSSYEQY
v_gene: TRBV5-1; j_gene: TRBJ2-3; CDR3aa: ASSYSGWEADTQY
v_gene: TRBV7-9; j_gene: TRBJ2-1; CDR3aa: ASSKTSGGSSNEQF
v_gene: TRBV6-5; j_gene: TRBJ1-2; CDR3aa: AVSRGREGGYT
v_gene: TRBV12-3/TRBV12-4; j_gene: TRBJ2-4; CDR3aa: ASSTTGGENIQY
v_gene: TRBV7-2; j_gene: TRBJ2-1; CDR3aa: ASSLDTSVSYNGQF
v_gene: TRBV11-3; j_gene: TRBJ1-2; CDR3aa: ARETNYGYT
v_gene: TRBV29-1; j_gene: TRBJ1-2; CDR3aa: SVTRPSYGYT
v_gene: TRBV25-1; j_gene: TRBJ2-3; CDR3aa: ASSEPLPSYTDTQY
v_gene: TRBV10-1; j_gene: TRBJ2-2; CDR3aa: ASSRTLGTGELF
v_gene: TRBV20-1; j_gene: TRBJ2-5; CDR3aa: SAPGVGWGQFQETQY
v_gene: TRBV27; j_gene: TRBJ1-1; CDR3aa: ASHRDRFMNTEAF
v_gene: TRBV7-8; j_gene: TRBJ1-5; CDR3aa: ASSLAFAPNQPQH
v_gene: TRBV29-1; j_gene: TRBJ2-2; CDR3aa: SVRLQNTGELF
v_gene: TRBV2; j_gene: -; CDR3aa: ASSDGDEQY
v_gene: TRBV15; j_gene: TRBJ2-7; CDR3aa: ATSRDGPLTSSYERY
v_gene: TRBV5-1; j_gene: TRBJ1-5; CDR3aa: ASSLEVCVQGEDQPQH
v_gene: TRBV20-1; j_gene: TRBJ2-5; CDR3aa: SARGGSGGEDEQY
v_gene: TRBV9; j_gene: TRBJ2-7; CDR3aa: ASSVAESYEQY
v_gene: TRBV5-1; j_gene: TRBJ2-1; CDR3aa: ASSDRTSGYSEQF
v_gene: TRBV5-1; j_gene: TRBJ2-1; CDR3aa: ASNPGGNEQF
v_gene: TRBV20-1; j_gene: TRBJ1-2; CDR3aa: SARDREGYT
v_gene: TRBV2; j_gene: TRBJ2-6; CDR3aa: ASSPGTNVLT
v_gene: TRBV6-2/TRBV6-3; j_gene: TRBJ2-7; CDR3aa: ASSYSPGQDRTSATYEQY
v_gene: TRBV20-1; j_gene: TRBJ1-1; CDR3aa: SARMPGGTEAF
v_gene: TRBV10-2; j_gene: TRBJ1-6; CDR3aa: ASSEDLNSPLH
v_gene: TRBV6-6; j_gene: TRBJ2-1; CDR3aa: ASSDPGQGTNEQF
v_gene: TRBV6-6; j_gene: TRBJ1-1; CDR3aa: ASRDGGTTEAF
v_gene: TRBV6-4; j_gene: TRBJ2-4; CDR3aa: ASSEKRQY
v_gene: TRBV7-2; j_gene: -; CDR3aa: ASSPVLRLGEQY
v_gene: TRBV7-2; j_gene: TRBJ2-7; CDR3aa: ASSLGRGQPREQY
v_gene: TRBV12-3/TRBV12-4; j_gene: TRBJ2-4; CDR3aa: ASSYTGQNIQY
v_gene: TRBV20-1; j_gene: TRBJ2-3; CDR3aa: SPTPTTDTQY
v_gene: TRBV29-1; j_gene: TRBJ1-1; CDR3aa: SVLWGPNTEAF
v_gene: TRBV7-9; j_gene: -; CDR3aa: VSSPTGFREQY
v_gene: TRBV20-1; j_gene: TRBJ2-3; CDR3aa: SAPRTGVPDTQY
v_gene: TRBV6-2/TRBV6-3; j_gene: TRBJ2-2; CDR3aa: ASTEWGGQVATAGELF
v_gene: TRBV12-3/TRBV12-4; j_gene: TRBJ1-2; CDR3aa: ASSFSVVNYGYT
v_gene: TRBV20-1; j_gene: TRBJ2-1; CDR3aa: SATRGGGSGSTHEQF
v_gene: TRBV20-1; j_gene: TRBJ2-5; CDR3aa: SARSGAVQETQY
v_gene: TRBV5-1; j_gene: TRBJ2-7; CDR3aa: ASSTTGYEQY
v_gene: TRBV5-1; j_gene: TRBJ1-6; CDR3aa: ASSTGQGYSPLH
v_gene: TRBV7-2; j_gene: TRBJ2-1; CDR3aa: ASSLDRGKGEQF
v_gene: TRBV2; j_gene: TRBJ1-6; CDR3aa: ASRGQGAKVSPLH
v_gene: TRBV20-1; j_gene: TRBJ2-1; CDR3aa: SAPSGDGEQF
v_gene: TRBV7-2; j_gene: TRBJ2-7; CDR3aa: ASETTSGRAYEQY
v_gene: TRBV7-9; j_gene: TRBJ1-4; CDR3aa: ASSYGTVEKLF
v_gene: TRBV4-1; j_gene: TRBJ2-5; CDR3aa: ASSQEGRGRQEETQY
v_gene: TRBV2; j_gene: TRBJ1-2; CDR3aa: ASSEWPQLVQLWYGYT
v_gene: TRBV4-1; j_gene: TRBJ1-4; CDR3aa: ASSQDDSGRVNEKLF
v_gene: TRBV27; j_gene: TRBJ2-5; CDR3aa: ASKPGLAGGAVKTQY
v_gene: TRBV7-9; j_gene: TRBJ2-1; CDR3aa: ASSLKSYNEQF